This is a list of T cell receptor beta chains from one sample in a study of blood T cells in healthy people across ages. TCRdb re-analysed the 5' RACE reads in MiXCR, keeping a single row per CDR3 protein. The data hold about 1.8 million distinct CDR3 sequences, with roughly 50% observed a single time. Sequencing was done on a sample of blood. The receptor source for this set is a woman aged 40 to 50 in good health. Each CDR3 is given with its conserved first and last residue. The order of the fields is clone size, J gene, V gene, D gene, CDR3 protein, CDR3 DNA. D genes are given only for firm matches. The size entry is marked missing in some rows and otherwise reads once, few, many or a size class.

few TRBJ1-2 TRBV29-1 NA CSVLQGMGDNGYTF TGCAGCGTTTTACAGGGAATGGGGGATAATGGCTACACCTTC
few TRBJ1-4 TRBV20-1 TRBD1 CSASRMTGGSEKLFF TGCAGTGCTAGTAGGATGACAGGGGGAAGTGAAAAACTGTTTTTT
NA TRBJ1-2 TRBV5-1 NA CASSPTGVGGRGGYTF TGCGCCAGCAGCCCAACCGGGGTAGGGGGGAGAGGTGGCTACACCTTC
few TRBJ1-2 TRBV6-5 TRBD1 CASSYFQGAYYGYTF TGTGCCAGCAGTTACTTTCAGGGGGCGTACTATGGCTACACCTTC
NA TRBJ1-1 TRBV6-1 NA CASIPPPLTEAFF TGTGCCAGCATTCCCCCCCCCCTCACTGAAGCTTTCTTT
NA TRBJ2-3 TRBV7-3 TRBD2 CASSRLARDTQYF TGTGCCAGCAGCCGACTAGCGAGGGATACGCAGTATTTT
once TRBJ1-6 TRBV28 NA CATKGGSSYNSPLHF TGTGCCACCAAGGGGGGAAGCTCCTATAATTCACCCCTCCACTTT
few TRBJ2-1 TRBV10-3 NA CANSQGPDPYNEQFF TGTGCCAACTCACAAGGGCCCGACCCATACAATGAGCAGTTCTTC
NA TRBJ2-7 TRBV12-3/TRBV12-4 TRBD1 CASSLQPGQGGYYEQYF TGTGCCAGCAGTCTCCAACCGGGACAGGGGGGGTACTACGAGCAGTACTTC
NA TRBJ1-2 TRBV12-3/TRBV12-4 TRBD1 CASSSGSGQGAKGYTF TGTGCCAGCAGTTCCGGGTCGGGACAGGGGGCAAAAGGCTACACCTTC
once TRBJ1-6 TRBV7-8 TRBD1 CASSLGRTGMSPLHF TGTGCCAGCAGCTTAGGGAGGACAGGGATGTCACCCCTCCACTTT
NA TRBJ1-1 TRBV12-3/TRBV12-4 NA CASSLMLMNTEAFF TGTGCCAGCAGTTTAATGTTGATGAACACTGAAGCTTTCTTT
few TRBJ2-1 TRBV12-3/TRBV12-4 NA CASSLRDVLYNEQFF TGTGCCAGCAGCCTCCGGGACGTACTTTACAATGAGCAGTTCTTC
once TRBJ2-1 TRBV7-8 NA CASSLVSFRELVPSSYNEQFF TGTGCCAGCAGCTTAGTAAGCTTCCGGGAACTAGTCCCTAGCTCCTACAATGAGCAGTTCTTC